These 8 T cell receptor beta chains were all obtained from the same sample, sequenced in a study of long-term antiretroviral therapy in people with HIV (dated by TCRdb to between 2021 and 2024). The immunoSEQ hsTCRB v3.0 assay was used at survey level resolution to sequence the TRB variable region. Held by TCRdb, this immuneACCESS table contains in-frame sequences only and omits some clones. Under half of the omission traces to an unresolved V gene where checked; the cause of the rest is unknown. This sample lists 20,000 to 25,000 clones; 82% were detected once. The ten biggest clones cover 5% to 7% of the sample. Sample: unsorted PBMCs, taken 0.2 years after starting antiretroviral therapy. These receptors were taken from a woman aged 25 to 39 with HIV.

The V gene is TRBV2, the J gene TRBJ2-5; TRBD1 matches 10 bases. V lost 5 bases to trimming and J lost 2 bases; unmatched junction nucleotides: 5. From germline, CDR1 is SNHLY and CDR2 FYNNEI. The CDR3 length is 15 residues. DNA for the CDR3: TGTGCCAGCAGTTTCGACAGGGGGCGACAAGAGACCCAGTACTTC. This encodes CASSFDRGRQETQYF.

The V call is TRBV5-1, the J call TRBJ2-7; 15 positions match TRBD2. CDR3 length: 17 amino acids. The germline V gene has CDR1 SGHRS and CDR2 YFSETQ. The junction had 12 bases not matched to a gene; V was cut back by 6 bases and J by 5 bases. The CDR3 DNA sequence: TGCGCCAGCACCACCTGGTGGACTAGCGGGGGGGAGCACGAGCAGTACTTC. Amino acids: CASTTWWTSGGEHEQYF.

The rearrangement uses TRBV11-3 and TRBJ2-5, with TRBD1 as a possible D gene (5 bases). Trimming pared 5 bases from V and 4 bases from J, leaving 14 bases between. This CDR3 contains 14 residues. CDR1 SGHNT and CDR2 YENEEA come from the germline V gene. The CDR3 coding sequence is TGTGCCAGCAGCCCTCCCGGCAGGGCAGAGACCCAGTACTTC. Its protein is CASSPPGRAETQYF.

This chain connects TRBV19 to TRBJ1-5; D is ambiguous. Trimming took off 3 bases at V and 0 bases at J, with 15 bases between the two ends. The CDR3 runs to 17 residues. Germline CDR1 reads LNHDA; CDR2 reads SQIVND (reference sequence). The CDR3 DNA reads as TGTGCCAGTAGTATTTACGGTTCAGTCAATAGCAATCAGCCCCAGCATTTT. Translating it yields CASSIYGSVNSNQPQHF.

V is TRBV7-9 and J is TRBJ1-4; D possibly corresponds to TRBD1 (6 bases). The germline V and J ends were trimmed by 5 bases and 0 bases, with 10 bases remaining between them. The CDR3 has 15 residues. The germline V gene encodes CDR1 SEHNR and CDR2 FQNEAQ (reference sequence). CDR3 loop: CASSPDSPTNEKLFF. CDR3 in DNA: TGTGCCAGCAGCCCGGACAGCCCAACTAATGAAAAACTGTTTTTT.

V is TRBV10-2 and J is TRBJ1-3; no definite D call. Looked up from germline, CDR1 is WSHSY and CDR2 is SAAADI. Trimming left V 8 bases short and J 0 bases short, with 14 bases between. The CDR3 contains 15 residues. The chain's CDR3 is CASVQDGISGNTIYF. CDR3 nucleotides: TGCGCCAGCGTCCAGGACGGGATCTCTGGAAACACCATATATTTT.

The chain combines TRBV10-3 with TRBJ2-2; 7 positions match TRBD1. Trimming at V came to 2 bases and at J to 7 bases, leaving 7 bases not matched to a gene. The CDR3 is 15 residues long. In germline, CDR1 is ENHRY, CDR2 SYGVKD. CDR3 DNA: TGTGCCATCAGTGAGACACAGGGGATCGACGGGGAGCTGTTTTTT. It specifies CAISETQGIDGELFF.

V and J are TRBV19 and TRBJ2-4; 12 bases fit TRBD2. The CDR3 consists of 19 residues. Germline V gene lookup returns CDR1 LNHDA and CDR2 SQIVND (reference sequence). The ends lost 1 base at V and 0 bases at J; junction bases unmatched: 7. The CDR3, as DNA: TGTGCCAGTAGTATAGGAACTAGCGGGGGGAATGTAGCCAAAAACATTCAGTACTTC. Amino acids: CASSIGTSGGNVAKNIQYF.